This T cell receptor (beta chain) appears in the sequencing data of a study of blood T cell repertoires in COVID-19. At the level of the study: COVID-19 samples collected from the United States, Italy and Spain covered acute and convalescent phases. PBMCs, B-cell-depleted T cells, or T cells provided the cDNA or gDNA that made up the material.

Original processing methods: The assay estimated nucleated cells by amplifying reference gene primers. The method was immunoSEQ multiplex PCR; TCRdb's version includes in-frame clones alone and lacks a portion of them. That table is the source of V, J and clone size, and D and trimming were worked out from the DNA. The table lists around 300,000 clones, 88% of them singletons. The CDR3 extends over 16 amino acids. The germline gives CDR1 SGDLS, CDR2 YYNGEE. The J segment lost 6 bases and the V segment lost 4 bases, leaving 9 bases of the junction unmatched. The chain joins TRBV9 to TRBJ2-2; TRBD2 agrees at 10 bases. The clonotype originates from a man younger than 35 with active or convalescent COVID-19. The sample taken for sequencing was peripheral blood. The CDR3 sequence: CASSPRTSGSAGELFF. Written as DNA, the CDR3 is TGTGCCAGCAGCCCTCGGACTAGCGGATCCGCCGGGGAGCTGTTTTTT.